This T cell receptor (beta chain) was recovered during a study of CD8 T cells in ankylosing spondylitis. This clonotype turned up a few times. Its target is unknown. TCRdb re-called the 5' RACE reads with MiXCR, one entry per CDR3 protein. The data contain around 490,000 distinct CDR3 sequences, approximately 5.3% of them singletons. Points from the study as a whole: Clones linked to disease, bearing a CD8+ phenotype, were relatively rare in peripheral blood. Blood from ankylosing spondylitis patients appeared to carry a characteristic eight-variant TCR beta motif.

The TCR comes from a male donor with ankylosing spondylitis. The material sequenced was blood, either unsorted or a sorted T cell fraction (not recorded which).

CDR3 nucleotides: TGCAGTGCCAAACGGCATGGGGGCCGGGGGGAGACCCAGTACTTC. It specifies CSAKRHGGRGETQYF. This rearrangement joins TRBV20-1 to TRBJ2-5; D may correspond to TRBD1 or TRBD2 (6 bases each). CDR1 is DFQATT, CDR2 SNEGSKA, per germline (reference sequence). V gave up 6 bases and J gave up 5 bases, with 22 bases separating them. This CDR3 has 15 residues.